This T cell receptor beta chain originates from a study of cytomegalovirus exposure and HLA in healthy donors. Study outcomes and limitations: Analysis performed later found 16,000 or so TCR beta sequences associated with HLA alleles at 0.05 false discovery rate. Across donors, presence/absence analyses took sequencing depth to be roughly uniform. Common viral pathogens seemed to be connected with several of the most significant clusters, according to a later analysis.

Primers: 60 Vbeta forward and 13 Jbeta reverse. The data were produced by immunoSEQ multiplex PCR, yet TCRdb's version contains in-frame clones alone and is incomplete. Here the sample spans 110,000 or so clones, around 70% being singletons. This clone was seen a single time. Its antigen is not identified. This CDR3 is built from 19 residues. The chain has TRBV21-1 and TRBJ1-5; the listed D gene, TRBD1, was not tested against the DNA. TRBV21-1 is given as a pseudogene. What was sequenced was PBMCs. The source of this sequence is a man aged 30-40 years in good health and CMV-seronegative. CDR3 DNA sequence: TGTGCCAGCAGCAAAACCCGGGACAGGCGATCTTATAGCAATCAGCCCCAGCATTTT. The encoded protein is CASSKTRDRRSYSNQPQHF.